The clone carrying this T cell receptor (beta chain) has only a few counts. As yet, its antigen is unknown. The data were obtained in a study of beta chain features in type 1 diabetes. In the study overall: Analysis included 95 million to 140 million sorted cells drawn from all samples.

Overall study findings and caveats: Shortening that was moderate but significant affected the TCRB CDR3s of Type 1 diabetes patients in all four CD4+ subsets.

CD45RO/CCR7/CD25/CD127/CD95/CD27 staining was used to isolate CD4+ naive, central memory, regulatory and stem cell-like memory cells by sorting. All of the isolated RNA was reverse transcribed, so expressed TCRB transcripts were sequenced. The read count averaged around 4 million across naive, central memory and regulatory T cell samples. Libraries were prepared by immunoSEQ multiplex PCR; TCRdb keeps only in-frame clonotypes and omits some of them. The sample includes 550,000 to 850,000 clones, over 10% of them seen just once. This CDR3 has 14 residues. Germline V gives CDR1 LNHDA, CDR2 SQIVND (reference sequence). V was clipped by 6 bases and J by 3 bases, with 14 bases between them.

Sample: naive CD4+ T cells from blood. The chain is built from TRBV19 and TRBJ2-5; TRBD2 is a possible D gene (5 bases). The receptor was derived from a man aged 18 to 30 with type 1 diabetes. CDR3 in amino acids: CASRGSGWEETQYF. In DNA, the CDR3 is TGTGCCAGTAGGGGAAGCGGTTGGGAAGAGACCCAGTACTTC.